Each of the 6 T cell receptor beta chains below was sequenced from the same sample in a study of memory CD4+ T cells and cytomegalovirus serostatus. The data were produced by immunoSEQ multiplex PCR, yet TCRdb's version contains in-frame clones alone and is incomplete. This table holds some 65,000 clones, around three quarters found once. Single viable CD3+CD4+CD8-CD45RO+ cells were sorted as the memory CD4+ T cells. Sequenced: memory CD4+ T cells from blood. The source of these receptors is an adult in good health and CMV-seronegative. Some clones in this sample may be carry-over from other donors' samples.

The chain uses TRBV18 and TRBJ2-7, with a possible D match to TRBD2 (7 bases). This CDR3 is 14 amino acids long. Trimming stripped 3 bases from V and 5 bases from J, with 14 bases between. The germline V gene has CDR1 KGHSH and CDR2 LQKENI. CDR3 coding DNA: TGTGCCAGCTCACCGGGGGGGGCTTGGGACGAGCAGTACTTC. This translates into CASSPGGAWDEQYF.

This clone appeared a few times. The CDR3 DNA is TGTGCCAGCAGCCCCGGGGACAGGGGGTATGAAAAACTGTTTTTT. As protein: CASSPGDRGYEKLFF. This chain uses TRBV5-5 with TRBJ1-4; TRBD1 matches at 11 bases. The CDR3 loop spans 15 amino acids. The J segment lost 6 bases and the V segment lost 4 bases, leaving 5 bases of the junction unmatched. Per germline, CDR1 SGHKS and CDR2 YYEKEE (reference sequence).

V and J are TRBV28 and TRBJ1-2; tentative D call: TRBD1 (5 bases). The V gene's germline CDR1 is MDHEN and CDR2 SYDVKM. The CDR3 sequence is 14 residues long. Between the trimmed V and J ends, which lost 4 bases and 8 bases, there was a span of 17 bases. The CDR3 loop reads CASSSGQGPGGYTF. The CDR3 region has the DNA TGTGCCAGCAGTTCCGGGCAGGGCCCCGGGGGCTACACCTTC.

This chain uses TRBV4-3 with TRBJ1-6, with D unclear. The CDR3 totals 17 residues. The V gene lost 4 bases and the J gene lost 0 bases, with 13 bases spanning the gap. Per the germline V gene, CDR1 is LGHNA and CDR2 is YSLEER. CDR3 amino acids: CASSPGSGNSYNSPLHF. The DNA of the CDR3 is TGCGCCAGCAGCCCCGGGTCGGGGAACTCCTATAATTCACCCCTCCACTTT.

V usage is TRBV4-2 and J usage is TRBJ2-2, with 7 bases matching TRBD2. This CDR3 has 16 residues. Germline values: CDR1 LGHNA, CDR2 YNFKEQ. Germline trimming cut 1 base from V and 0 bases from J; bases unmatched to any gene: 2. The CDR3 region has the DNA TGTGCCAGCAGCCAAGGGACTAGAGCGAACACCGGGGAGCTGTTTTTT. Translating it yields CASSQGTRANTGELFF.

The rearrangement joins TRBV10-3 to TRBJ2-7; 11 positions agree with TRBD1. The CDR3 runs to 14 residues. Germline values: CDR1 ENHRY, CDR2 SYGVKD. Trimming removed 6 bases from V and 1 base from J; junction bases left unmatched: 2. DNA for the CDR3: TGTGCCATCAGAGGACAGGGGGCTTCCTACGAGCAGTACTTC. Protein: CAIRGQGASYEQYF.